This T cell receptor beta chain was found in a study of T cells after yellow fever vaccination. Study at large: Some fractions had low cell numbers, and these were prepared with SMART-Seq v4 Ultra Low Input.

From the 5' RACE reads, TCRdb called clonotypes with MiXCR, one entry per CDR3 protein. Of a few hundred thousand distinct CDR3 sequences listed, around 19% are singletons. This clonotype was seen a few times. Antigen unknown. Study results and limitations: Peak timing came faster in the weaker secondary response, day 5 versus 15. Most clones from primary vaccination resurfaced after the booster (approximately 96% CD4, 75% to 90% CD8).

There are 13 residues in the CDR3. CDR1 and CDR2 from the germline V gene are LNHNV and YYDKDF (reference sequence). The V end was cut by 2 bases, the J end by 3 bases, with 7 bases between. Specimen: PBMCs, collected before the yellow fever booster vaccination. This receptor was taken from a man aged 18 to 35 who received the YFV17D yellow fever vaccine. The chain combines TRBV15 with TRBJ1-1; D gene ambiguous. The CDR3 reads CATSRRRDTEAFF. CDR3 sequence (DNA): TGTGCCACCAGCAGACGAAGGGACACTGAAGCTTTCTTT.